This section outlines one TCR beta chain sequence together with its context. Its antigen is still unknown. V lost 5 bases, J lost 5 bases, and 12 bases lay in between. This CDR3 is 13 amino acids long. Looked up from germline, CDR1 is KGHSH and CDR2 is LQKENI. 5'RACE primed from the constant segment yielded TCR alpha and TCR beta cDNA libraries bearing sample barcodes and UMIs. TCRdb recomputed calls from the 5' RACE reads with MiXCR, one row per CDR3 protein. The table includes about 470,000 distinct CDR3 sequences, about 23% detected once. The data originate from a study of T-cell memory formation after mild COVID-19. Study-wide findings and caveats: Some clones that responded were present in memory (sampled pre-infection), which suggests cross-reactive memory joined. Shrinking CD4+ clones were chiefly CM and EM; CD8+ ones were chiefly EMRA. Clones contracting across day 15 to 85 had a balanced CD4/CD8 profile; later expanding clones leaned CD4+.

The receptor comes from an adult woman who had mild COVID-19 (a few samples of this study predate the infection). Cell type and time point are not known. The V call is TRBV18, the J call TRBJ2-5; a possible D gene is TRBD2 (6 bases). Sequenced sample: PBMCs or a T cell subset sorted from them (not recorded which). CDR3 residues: CASSVGLRETQYF. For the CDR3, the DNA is TGTGCCAGCTCAGTGGGACTCCGGGAGACCCAGTACTTC.